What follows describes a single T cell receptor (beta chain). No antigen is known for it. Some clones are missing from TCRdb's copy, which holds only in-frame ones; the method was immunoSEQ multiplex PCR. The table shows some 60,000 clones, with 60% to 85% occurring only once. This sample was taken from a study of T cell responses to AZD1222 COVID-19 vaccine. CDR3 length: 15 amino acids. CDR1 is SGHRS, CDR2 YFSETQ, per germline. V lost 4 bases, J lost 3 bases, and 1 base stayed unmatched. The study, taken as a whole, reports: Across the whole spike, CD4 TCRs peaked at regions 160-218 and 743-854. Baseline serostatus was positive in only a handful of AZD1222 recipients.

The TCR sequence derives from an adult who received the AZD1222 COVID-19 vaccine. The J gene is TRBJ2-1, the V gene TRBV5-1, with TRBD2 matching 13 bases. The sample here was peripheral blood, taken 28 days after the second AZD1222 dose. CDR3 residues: CASSGTSGDYNEQFF. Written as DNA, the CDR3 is TGCGCCAGCAGCGGGACTAGCGGGGACTACAATGAGCAGTTCTTC.